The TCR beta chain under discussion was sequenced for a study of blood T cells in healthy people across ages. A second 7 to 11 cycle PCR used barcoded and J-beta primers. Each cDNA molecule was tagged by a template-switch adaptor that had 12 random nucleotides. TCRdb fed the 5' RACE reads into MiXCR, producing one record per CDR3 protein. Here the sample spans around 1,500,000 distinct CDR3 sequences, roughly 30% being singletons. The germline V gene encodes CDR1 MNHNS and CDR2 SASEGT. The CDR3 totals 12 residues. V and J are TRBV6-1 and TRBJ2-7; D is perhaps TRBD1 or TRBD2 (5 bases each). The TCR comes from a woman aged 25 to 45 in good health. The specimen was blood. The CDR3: CALWGLGHEQYF. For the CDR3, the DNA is TGTGCGCTCTGGGGGTTGGGGCACGAGCAGTACTTC.